Sequencing of this TCR beta chain was carried out in a study of cytomegalovirus exposure and HLA in healthy donors. Regarding the study as a whole: Sequencing likely caused a cluster of highly shared sequence variants. As a later analysis showed, a missense DCLRE1C variant was linked to trimming of TCR beta V- and J-genes.

Primers included in the PCR were 60 Vbeta and 13 Jbeta primers. Libraries were prepared by immunoSEQ multiplex PCR; TCRdb keeps only in-frame clonotypes and omits some of them. This table holds 120,000 or so clones, about 73% found once. The CDR3 totals 17 residues. V was clipped by 1 base and J by 2 bases; unmatched bases: 9. From germline, CDR1 is ENHRY and CDR2 SYGVKD. This clone occurred once. The antigen is not known. The specimen was PBMCs. This chain uses TRBV10-3 with TRBJ2-7, with 9 nucleotides matching TRBD1. This clonotype was sampled from a woman aged 25 to 39 in good health and CMV-seronegative. DNA for the CDR3: TGTGCCATCAGTGAGTTGGGAGGAGGGACAGGGACCTACGAGCAGTACTTC. Protein: CAISELGGGTGTYEQYF.